These 28 T cell receptor beta chains were sequenced from one sample in a study of monozygotic twins with inflammatory bowel disease. One entry per CDR3 protein, without DNA, is what TCRdb gives after re-calling the 5' RACE reads. Reported are 150,000 to 200,000 distinct CDR3 sequences; the ten largest clones contain roughly 7.4%. What was sequenced was blood. The receptors originated from a human donor with ulcerative colitis or Crohn's disease, or a healthy co-twin of an affected twin (not recorded which).

The gene calls are TRBV12-3 or TRBV12-4 and TRBJ2-7; TCRdb returns TRBD1, unconfirmable since there is no DNA. CDR3 size: 15 residues. CDR3 residues: CASSPDRGTSYEQYF.

The chain has TRBV5-6 and TRBJ2-7; TCRdb outputs TRBD2, but without DNA this stays unchecked. Germline loops: CDR1 SGHDT, CDR2 YYEEEE. This CDR3 contains 14 residues. This chain's CDR3 is CASSALDRSHEQYF.

The gene calls are TRBV7-2 and TRBJ2-1; TCRdb's D call, TRBD2, is unchecked because there is no DNA. The CDR3 runs 15 residues. In germline, CDR1 is SGHTA, CDR2 FQGNSA. The CDR3 region is CASSSTSGSWDEQFF.

The chain links TRBV12-3 or TRBV12-4 to TRBJ1-6. This CDR3 is 15 amino acids long. The CDR3 loop is CASSLLGFGNSPLHF.

This chain joins TRBV5-1 and TRBJ2-5; TCRdb reports TRBD1, a call that lacks DNA to check it against. Germline assignment: CDR1 SGHRS and CDR2 YFSETQ. The CDR3 loop spans 15 amino acids. The CDR3 loop is CASSPRGALQETQYF.

The chain has TRBV20-1 and TRBJ2-1; absent DNA, TCRdb's TRBD2 call cannot be checked. The CDR3 has 16 amino acids. Germline CDR1 reads DFQATT; CDR2 reads SNEGSKA (reference sequence). CDR3 sequence reads: CSARLAGGSSYNEQFF.

The chain couples TRBV24-1 to TRBJ2-5; TCRdb names TRBD1, which stays unverified in the absence of DNA. CDR1 KGHDR and CDR2 SFDVKD come from the germline V gene. The CDR3 has 17 residues. The CDR3 protein is CATSDPGTGGRQETQYF.

The genes are TRBV18 and TRBJ2-4; TCRdb names TRBD1, which stays unverified in the absence of DNA. In germline, CDR1 is KGHSH, CDR2 LQKENI. The CDR3 consists of 16 residues. CDR3 protein: CASSPPMDSGANIQYF.

The CDR3 sequence is CATSPGQRYNEQFF. The chain employs TRBV15 and TRBJ2-1; checking the TCRdb D call of TRBD1 is not possible without DNA. Germline V gives CDR1 LNHNV, CDR2 YYDKDF (reference sequence). The CDR3 is 14 residues long.

The chain uses TRBV5-4 and TRBJ2-3; TCRdb's D gene call, TRBD1, goes unchecked for lack of DNA. The CDR3 spans 14 residues. Germline V CDR1 and CDR2: SGHNT, YYREEE (reference sequence). The CDR3 loop is CASTQTGRPDTQYF.

The V and J genes are TRBV11-2 and TRBJ2-2; lacking DNA, the TRBD2 call made by TCRdb goes unchecked. CDR1 SGHAT and CDR2 FQNNGV come from the germline V gene. The CDR3 runs to 15 residues. The chain's CDR3 is CASSLEAGDTGELFF.

This chain's CDR3 is CASSRFETQYF. The chain carries TRBV28 and TRBJ2-5. The CDR3 sequence is 11 residues long. Germline assignment: CDR1 MDHEN and CDR2 SYDVKM.

The rearrangement uses TRBV7-9 and TRBJ1-6. Germline CDR1 reads SEHNR; CDR2 reads FQNEAQ (reference sequence). This CDR3 has 15 residues. The CDR3 loop is CASSLGGAVNSPLHF.

The chain uses TRBV7-9 and TRBJ2-5. In germline, CDR1 is SEHNR, CDR2 FQNEAQ (reference sequence). The CDR3 is 15 amino acids. CDR3 in amino acids: CASSFKSGTEVAQYF.

The J gene is TRBJ2-7, the V gene TRBV30; TCRdb picks TRBD1, but there is no DNA to check that call. Germline CDR1 reads GTSNPN; CDR2 reads SVGIG (reference sequence). The CDR3 consists of 15 residues. The CDR3 sequence is CASNPQGLRGYEQYF.

The chain recombines TRBV7-9 with TRBJ2-4; the D gene TCRdb calls, TRBD1, cannot be checked with no DNA. The CDR3 is 15 residues long. The germline gives CDR1 SEHNR, CDR2 FQNEAQ (reference sequence). The CDR3 spells CASSFRTGAEDIQYF.

The chain carries TRBV2 and TRBJ2-7; the TCRdb call, TRBD2, lacks DNA for checking. Per germline, CDR1 SNHLY and CDR2 FYNNEI. The CDR3 covers 14 residues. The CDR3: CASLSGSSSYEQYF.

This chain links TRBV5-1 with TRBJ2-1; TCRdb lists TRBD1, though no DNA is available to test this call. This CDR3 region has 15 residues. The germline CDR1 and CDR2 sequences are SGHRS and YFSETQ. CDR3: CASSWTFTSYNEQFF. The full variable domain, in which reference TRBV5-1 and TRBJ2-1 provide the parts outside the CDR3, is KAGVTQTPRYLIKTRGQQVTLSCSPISGHRSVSWYQQTPGQGLQFLFEYFSETQRNKGNFPGRFSGRQFSNSRSEMNVSTLELGDSALYLCASSWTFTSYNEQFFGPGTRLTVL.

This chain connects TRBV20-1 to TRBJ2-5; checking the TCRdb D call of TRBD1 is not possible without DNA. Germline CDR1 reads DFQATT; CDR2 reads SNEGSKA (reference sequence). This CDR3 spans 14 amino acids. The CDR3 sequence is CSAEGSWQGETQYF.

This chain joins TRBV30 and TRBJ2-7. The CDR3 totals 12 residues. CDR1 and CDR2 from the germline V gene are GTSNPN and SVGIG (reference sequence). The CDR3 region is CAWSPGSYEQYF. The full variable domain, with the rest looked up from reference TRBV30 and TRBJ2-7, is SQTIHQWPATLVQPVGSPLSLECTVEGTSNPNLYWYRQAAGRGLQLLFYSVGIGQISSEVPQNLSASRPQDRQFILSSKKLLLSDSGFYLCAWSPGSYEQYFGPGTRLTVT.

The gene calls are TRBV5-6 and TRBJ2-7. This CDR3 region has 13 residues. The germline V gene encodes CDR1 SGHDT and CDR2 YYEEEE. The chain's CDR3 is CASSFRLSYEQYF.

The rearrangement joins TRBV4-1 to TRBJ2-1; no DNA is available, so the TRBD2 call from TCRdb remains unchecked. This CDR3 comprises 14 residues. Germline CDR1 is MGHRA and CDR2 is YSYEKL. CDR3 protein: CASSQGLLNNEQFF.

The V and J genes are TRBV28 and TRBJ2-7; the TCRdb call, TRBD1, lacks DNA for checking. Germline values: CDR1 MDHEN, CDR2 SYDVKM. The length of the CDR3 is 13 residues. CDR3 in amino acids: CASKGTPSYEQYF.

The rearrangement joins TRBV12-3 or TRBV12-4 to TRBJ2-3; the D call of TRBD1 rests on TCRdb alone, since no DNA is present to check it. CDR3 size: 15 residues. The CDR3 loop reads CASSLMGTGTDTQYF.

This chain uses TRBV28 with TRBJ2-7; the D call of TRBD2 rests on TCRdb alone, since no DNA is present to check it. Germline V gene data show CDR1 as MDHEN and CDR2 as SYDVKM. The CDR3 runs to 16 residues. CDR3 loop: CASSLRSGLAVYEQYF.

V usage is TRBV7-2 and J usage is TRBJ2-7. The CDR3 spans 19 residues. The V gene's germline CDR1 is SGHTA and CDR2 FQGNSA. This CDR3 is CASSLRVGLALRSSYEQYF.

The chain combines TRBV20-1 with TRBJ1-2; no DNA is available, so the TRBD1 call from TCRdb remains unchecked. The germline V gene encodes CDR1 DFQATT and CDR2 SNEGSKA (reference sequence). CDR3 length: 12 residues. The CDR3 here is CSARDRLYGYTF.

The V gene is TRBV7-9, the J gene TRBJ2-5. The CDR3 runs to 14 residues. Looked up from germline, CDR1 is SEHNR and CDR2 is FQNEAQ (reference sequence). The CDR3 sequence is CASSFGLNQETQYF.